The 21 T cell receptor beta chains below come from one sample, sequenced in a study of blood T cell repertoires in COVID-19 (TCRdb year 2020). Receptor libraries were prepared by the immunoSEQ multiplex PCR assay. TCRdb's version of the immuneACCESS table is confined to in-frame rearrangements and falls short of the full clone set. An unresolved V gene accounts for under half of the shortfall where checked; the remainder is of unknown origin. The sample includes about 60,000 clones, with 60% to 85% observed a single time. Around 20% of the sample is in the top ten clones. Sequenced: peripheral blood. The receptors come from a man in his forties or fifties with active or convalescent COVID-19.

CDR3 region: CASSPDRGGTTEAFF. Written as DNA, the CDR3 is TGCGCCAGCAGCCCGGACAGGGGAGGAACAACTGAAGCTTTCTTT. The rearrangement uses TRBV5-1 and TRBJ1-1, with 9 positions matching TRBD1. V lost 4 bases and J lost 5; bases outside the gene matches: 9. CDR1 and CDR2 (germline): SGHRS, YFSETQ. This CDR3 contains 15 residues.

This chain links TRBV13 with TRBJ2-2; TRBD1 matches at 7 bases. The CDR3 consists of 15 residues. From germline, CDR1 is PRHDT and CDR2 FYEKMQ (reference sequence). V lost 6 bases, J lost 2 bases, and 6 bases stayed unmatched. CDR3 sequence reads: CASSLQGRNTGELFF. For the CDR3, the DNA is TGTGCCAGCAGTTTACAGGGGCGCAACACCGGGGAGCTGTTTTTT.

This sequence joins TRBV14 and TRBJ1-6; D is perhaps TRBD1 (6 bases). The CDR3 is made up of 17 amino acids. Germline V gene sequence: CDR1 SGHDN, CDR2 FVKESK. V lost 4 bases and J lost 5, with 18 bases in between. The CDR3 nucleotides read TGTGCCAGCAGCCCTCGTGGGGGCCTGGGTAATAATTCACCCCTCCACTTT. Translating it yields CASSPRGGLGNNSPLHF. The entire variable domain, with the rest obtained from reference TRBV14 and TRBJ1-6, is as follows: EAGVTQFPSHSVIEKGQTVTLRCDPISGHDNLYWYRRVMGKEIKFLLHFVKESKQDESGMPNNRFLAERTGGTYSTLKVQPAELEDSGVYFCASSPRGGLGNNSPLHFGNGTRLTVT.

V is TRBV27 and J is TRBJ1-2, with TRBD1 as a possible D gene (6 bases). The V and J ends lost 4 bases and 6 bases respectively, with 18 bases between them. CDR1 and CDR2 (germline): MNHEY, SMNVEV (reference sequence). The CDR3 runs 15 residues. The CDR3 is CASSWGGRGINGYTF. CDR3 DNA sequence: TGTGCCAGCAGTTGGGGTGGCAGGGGAATAAATGGCTACACCTTC.

The chain combines TRBV4-2 with TRBJ1-2; the match to TRBD1 covers 9 bases. Looked up from germline, CDR1 is LGHNA and CDR2 is YNFKEQ. The junction had 16 bases not matched to a gene; V was cut back by 2 bases and J by 9 bases. This CDR3 spans 17 amino acids. The CDR3 is CASSQIQPGQGTQSYTF. In DNA form, the CDR3 reads TGTGCCAGCAGCCAAATTCAACCGGGACAGGGAACCCAGAGCTACACCTTC.

This clone occurred a few times. The chain couples TRBV3-1 (or the pseudogene TRBV3-2) to TRBJ2-7; TRBD2 agrees at 12 bases. V was clipped by 4 bases and J by 6 bases; unmatched bases: 13. This CDR3 has 17 amino acids. CDR1 and CDR2 (germline): LGHDT, YNNKEL (reference sequence). The CDR3 DNA follows: TGTGCCAGCAGCCTAAGAGGGGCTAGCGGGAGGGGTTCCGAGCAGTACTTC. Protein: CASSLRGASGRGSEQYF.

This clone has only a few counts. The chain couples TRBV6-5 to TRBJ2-3; weak D call: TRBD1 (5 bases). CDR3 length: 12 residues. Germline CDR1 reads MNHEY; CDR2 reads SVGAGI. The V gene lost 5 bases and the J gene lost 5 bases, with 8 bases spanning the gap. CDR3 bases: TGTGCCAGCAGTCTCACAGGAGATACGCAGTATTTT. Encoded protein: CASSLTGDTQYF.

This clone was detected a few times. The chain couples TRBV27 to TRBJ2-1; possible D gene TRBD1, 6 bases. CDR1 is MNHEY, CDR2 SMNVEV, per germline (reference sequence). The CDR3 runs 13 residues. V lost 6 bases and J 9 bases, leaving 15 bases between the germline ends. DNA of the CDR3: TGTGCCAGCAGGGAAGGACAGACGGGTGAGCAGTTCTTC. This codes for CASREGQTGEQFF.

V usage is TRBV6-5 and J usage is TRBJ2-2; TRBD2 matches 8 bases. Germline V CDR1 and CDR2: MNHEY, SVGAGI. This CDR3 is built from 14 residues. V shed 7 bases and J 0 bases; nucleotides not matched to a gene: 1. The CDR3 DNA follows: TGTGCCAGCACAGCGGGGGCGAACACCGGGGAGCTGTTTTTT. It codes for CASTAGANTGELFF.

The chain carries TRBV29-1 and TRBJ1-1; possible D gene TRBD1, 5 bases. Germline V lookup: CDR1 SQVTM, CDR2 ANQGSEA. The CDR3 spans 12 residues. The CDR3 coding sequence is TGCAGTGGCGTGGGTCAGGGCACTGAAGCTTTCTTT. Its translation: CSGVGQGTEAFF.

This chain connects TRBV9 to TRBJ2-5; TRBD1 agrees at 9 bases. The CDR3 is 15 amino acids. Germline V gene sequence: CDR1 SGDLS, CDR2 YYNGEE. With 3 bases clipped from V and 5 bases from J, the junction kept 8 bases outside the gene matches. The CDR3 protein is CASSGGQGVGETQYF. The DNA of the CDR3 is TGTGCCAGCAGCGGGGGACAGGGAGTCGGGGAGACCCAGTACTTC.

The CDR3 region is CASSSTTGGYTDTQYF. In nucleotides, the CDR3 is TGCGCCAGCAGCAGCACGACAGGGGGCTACACAGATACGCAGTATTTT. V usage is TRBV5-1 and J usage is TRBJ2-3, with 10 bases that match TRBD1. The germline V gene has CDR1 SGHRS and CDR2 YFSETQ. The CDR3 has 16 residues. Trimming took 4 bases from V and 2 from J; bases not matched to a gene: 7.

The chain employs TRBV7-9 and TRBJ1-2, with 8 bases matching TRBD1. This CDR3 is 14 amino acids long. V shed 7 bases and J 2 bases; nucleotides not matched to a gene: 6. Per the germline V gene, CDR1 is SEHNR and CDR2 is FQNEAQ (reference sequence). The DNA of the CDR3 is TGTGCCAGCAAACAGGGGGATAGAAACTATGGCTACACCTTC. Translated, it gives CASKQGDRNYGYTF.

The J gene is TRBJ1-2, the V gene TRBV29-1; D gene uncertain. There are 13 residues in the CDR3. Deletions cut 5 bases from V and 6 bases from J, with 16 bases between. Germline V gene sequence: CDR1 SQVTM, CDR2 ANQGSEA. The CDR3: CSVSGDGPNGYTF. The CDR3 DNA is TGCAGCGTTTCCGGGGATGGCCCAAATGGCTACACCTTC. The full variable domain, rest sourced from reference TRBV29-1 and TRBJ1-2, is SAVISQKPSRDICQRGTSLTIQCQVDSQVTMMFWYRQQPGQSLTLIATANQGSEATYESGFVIDKFPISRPNLTFSTLTVSNMSPEDSSIYLCSVSGDGPNGYTFGSGTRLTVV.

The rearrangement joins TRBV6-5 to TRBJ2-2; TRBD2 matches at 8 bases. This CDR3 has 14 amino acids. Per the germline V gene, CDR1 is MNHEY and CDR2 is SVGAGI. V shed 4 bases and J 4 bases; nucleotides not matched to a gene: 2. CDR3 coding DNA: TGTGCCAGCAGTTCCCGGGGGGGCACCGGGGAGCTGTTTTTT. Protein: CASSSRGGTGELFF.

The rearrangement links TRBV11-2 to TRBJ2-2; 10 bases align to TRBD2. Germline assignment: CDR1 SGHAT and CDR2 FQNNGV. The J segment lost 3 bases and the V segment lost 4 bases, leaving 8 bases of the junction unmatched. The length of the CDR3 is 17 residues. The CDR3 bases are TGTGCCAGCAGCTCCCCAGCGGGAGGGCATCACACCGGGGAGCTGTTTTTT. This sequence encodes CASSSPAGGHHTGELFF.

This clone has just a few counts. The chain is built from TRBV7-3 and TRBJ1-1; D unresolved. The CDR3 spans 14 residues. V was cut by 4 bases and J by 2 bases, with 11 bases left in between. Germline V gene lookup returns CDR1 SGHTA and CDR2 FQGTGA. The CDR3 DNA is TGTGCCAGCAGCTCCCCCGGGATCAACACTGAAGCTTTCTTT. It is translated as CASSSPGINTEAFF.

The chain employs TRBV19 and TRBJ1-5; D possibly corresponds to TRBD1 (6 bases). V was shortened by 5 bases and J by 7 bases, with 15 bases between the two germline ends. Germline V gene sequence: CDR1 LNHDA, CDR2 SQIVND (reference sequence). The CDR3 is made up of 14 amino acids. The CDR3 sequence: CASSVQGVDQPQHF. CDR3 coding DNA: TGTGCCAGTAGTGTACAGGGTGTCGACCAGCCCCAGCATTTT.

CDR3 region: CASSAGWNTEAFF. In DNA form, the CDR3 reads TGCGCCAGCAGCGCCGGGTGGAACACTGAAGCTTTCTTT. The V and J genes are TRBV10-2 and TRBJ1-1, with no clear D. Trimming pared 6 bases from V and 1 base from J, leaving 9 bases between. CDR1 is WSHSY, CDR2 SAAADI, per germline. The CDR3 runs to 13 residues.

The rearrangement links TRBV6-5 to TRBJ2-3; 7 positions agree with TRBD1. CDR1 is MNHEY and CDR2 is SVGAGI in the germline V gene. Trimming cost V 5 bases and J 2 bases; bases outside gene matches: 7. The CDR3 extends over 15 amino acids. The CDR3 nucleotides read TGTGCCAGCAGTACCCGACAGGGATTCACAGATACGCAGTATTTT. It specifies CASSTRQGFTDTQYF.

The sample holds a few counts of this clone. This sequence joins TRBV2 and TRBJ2-7; D possibly corresponds to TRBD1 (5 bases). Germline V CDR1 and CDR2: SNHLY, FYNNEI. Trimming cost V 4 bases and J 7 bases, with 14 bases left between them. This CDR3 spans 13 amino acids. This CDR3 reads CASSGVGHVEQYF. In nucleotides, the CDR3 is TGTGCCAGCAGTGGGGTTGGACATGTAGAGCAGTACTTC.